This TCR beta chain derives from a study of identifying expanded T cells in peripheral blood. Points from the study as a whole: Across healthy donors, higher total template counts meant significantly greater roughly 2-week count variance.

V gave up 2 bases and J gave up 7 bases, with 12 bases separating them. The CDR3 is 14 residues long. The germline V gene has CDR1 MNHEY and CDR2 SVGAGI. A note on this clone: Its antigen is not identified. The same CDR3 can be traced to other DNA sequences in this sample.

Measured with immunoSEQ multiplex PCR; TCRdb has only the in-frame clones, and not every one. This sample has approximately 94,000 clones, with around 90% found just once. This clonotype originated in a person aged 18-70 years in good health. The sequencing input was blood. V usage is TRBV6-5 and J usage is TRBJ1-5; D perhaps matches TRBD1 (6 bases). The CDR3 spells CASSYGGGGQPQHF. DNA for the CDR3: TGTGCCAGCAGTTACGGGGGGGGCGGGCAGCCCCAGCATTTT.